The 11 T cell receptor beta chains reported below all come from one sample, sequenced in a study of CD8 T cells in Susac syndrome. Reverse transcription of about 0.45 to 1 ug RNA was performed with random hexamers. From the immunoSEQ multiplex PCR reads, TCRdb called clonotypes with MiXCR, one entry per CDR3 protein. The sample yields 200,000 to 250,000 distinct CDR3 sequences, more than 85% seen once. The sample comprised CD8+ T cells from PBMCs. The receptors stem from a human donor with multiple sclerosis.

The rearrangement joins TRBV7-3 to TRBJ2-3; no clear D. The CDR3 has 12 amino acids. V shed 1 base and J shed 6 bases, with 5 bases lying between them. The V gene's germline CDR1 is SGHTA and CDR2 FQGTGA. The CDR3 sequence is CASSLIQDTQYF. The CDR3 DNA reads as TGTGCCAGCAGCTTAATACAGGATACGCAGTATTTT.

This chain connects TRBV11-2 to TRBJ2-5; D remains ambiguous. The CDR3 totals 15 residues. Looked up from germline, CDR1 is SGHAT and CDR2 is FQNNGV. Trimming removed 3 bases from V and 3 bases from J, with 14 bases in between. CDR3 sequence: CASSLYLGTKETQYF. CDR3 DNA sequence: TGTGCCAGCAGCTTGTACCTGGGCACTAAAGAGACCCAGTACTTC.

The chain links TRBV30 to TRBJ2-1; D remains unclear. Trimming pared 1 base from V and 2 bases from J, leaving 0 bases between. The CDR3 has 11 residues. CDR1 is GTSNPN and CDR2 is SVGIG in the germline V gene (reference sequence). The CDR3 reads CAWSAYNEQFF. The CDR3 coding sequence is TGTGCCTGGAGTGCCTACAATGAGCAGTTCTTC.

This clonotype was seen a handful of times. This CDR3 reads CASSPGLGTEAFF. The CDR3, as DNA: TGTGCCAGCAGCCCCGGACTGGGGACTGAAGCTTTCTTT. The rearrangement links TRBV6-1 to TRBJ1-1, with unresolved D. The germline CDR1 and CDR2 sequences are MNHNS and SASEGT. The CDR3 length is 13 residues. Trimming shortened V by 6 bases and J by 5 bases, and 13 bases separated the two germline ends.

V is TRBV19 and J is TRBJ1-1; D remains ambiguous. Germline V lookup: CDR1 LNHDA, CDR2 SQIVND (reference sequence). Deletions cut 5 bases from V and 1 base from J, with 5 bases between. This CDR3 contains 12 residues. CDR3 region: CASSYANTEAFF. CDR3 in DNA: TGTGCCAGTAGTTACGCGAACACTGAAGCTTTCTTT.

The rearrangement joins TRBV19 to TRBJ2-2, with TRBD2 identical over 14 bases. With 4 bases clipped from V and 5 bases from J, the junction kept 3 bases outside the gene matches. This CDR3 contains 16 residues. Germline loops: CDR1 LNHDA, CDR2 SQIVND (reference sequence). The CDR3 DNA sequence: TGTGCCAGTAGTAGACTAGCGGGAGGGCGGACCGGGGAGCTGTTTTTT. Its translation is CASSRLAGGRTGELFF.

This sequence joins TRBV29-1 and TRBJ2-2; possible D gene TRBD2, 6 bases. Germline V gene data show CDR1 as SQVTM and CDR2 as ANQGSEA. Trimming left V 5 bases short and J 3 bases short, with 10 bases between. The CDR3 has 13 residues. The CDR3 DNA sequence: TGCAGCGTTTGGACTATCGACACCGGGGAGCTGTTTTTT. Encoded protein: CSVWTIDTGELFF.

The V call is TRBV30, the J call TRBJ2-7; perhaps D is TRBD1 or TRBD2 (5 bases each). This CDR3 region has 12 residues. Trimming took off 4 bases at V and 0 bases at J, with 7 bases between the two ends. Germline lookup yields CDR1 GTSNPN and CDR2 SVGIG (reference sequence). The CDR3 here is CAWKGSSYEQYF. The CDR3 nucleotides read TGTGCCTGGAAGGGGAGCTCCTACGAGCAGTACTTC.

The chain couples TRBV3-1 to TRBJ2-5; 8 bases are a match to TRBD2. This CDR3 has 15 residues. Germline V gives CDR1 LGHDT, CDR2 YNNKEL (reference sequence). The V segment lost 4 bases and the J segment 2 bases; nucleotides outside the gene matches: 6. Written as DNA, the CDR3 is TGTGCCAGCAGCCCCGGACTAGCTGCTCAAGAGACCCAGTACTTC. Translated, it gives CASSPGLAAQETQYF.

The rearrangement joins TRBV9 to TRBJ2-7; D uncertain. The CDR3 length is 13 residues. V lost 0 bases, J lost 2 bases, and 6 bases lay in between. Germline V gene data show CDR1 as SGDLS and CDR2 as YYNGEE. CDR3 in amino acids: CASSVASAYEQYF. For the CDR3, the DNA is TGTGCCAGCAGCGTAGCTTCCGCCTACGAGCAGTACTTC. Full variable domain (rest looked up from reference TRBV9 and TRBJ2-7): DSGVTQTPKHLITATGQRVTLRCSPRSGDLSVYWYQQSLDQGLQFLIQYYNGEERAKGNILERFSAQQFPDLHSELNLSSLELGDSALYFCASSVASAYEQYFGPGTRLTVT.

The genes are TRBV7-3 and TRBJ1-1, with TRBD1 as a possible D gene (5 bases). This CDR3 has 15 residues. Looked up from germline, CDR1 is SGHTA and CDR2 is FQGTGA. Trimming stripped 2 bases from V and 1 base from J, with 11 bases between. This chain's CDR3 is CASSLGLGQNTEAFF. The DNA of the CDR3 is TGTGCCAGCAGCTTAGGGCTGGGGCAGAACACTGAAGCTTTCTTT. Full variable domain (remainder filled in from reference TRBV7-3 and TRBJ1-1): GAGVSQTPSNKVTEKGKYVELRCDPISGHTALYWYRQSLGQGPEFLIYFQGTGAADDSGLPNDRFFAVRPEGSVSTLKIQRTERGDSAVYLCASSLGLGQNTEAFFGQGTRLTVV.